Included here is one T cell receptor (beta chain) sequence, with context. Its antigen is as yet unknown. This entry belongs to a study of cytomegalovirus exposure and HLA in healthy donors. Findings and limits, study-wide: In vitro work confirmed that a few CMV-associated chains recognize CMV antigens.

60 Vbeta and 13 Jbeta primers were used in PCR. Assay: immunoSEQ multiplex PCR; the TCRdb copy retains only in-frame clones and omits some. The sample includes 95,000 to 100,000 clones, 76% of them seen just once. This CDR3 has 16 residues. CDR1 is SNHLY, CDR2 FYNNEI, per germline. Trimming cost V 3 bases and J 2 bases, with 16 bases left between them. V gene TRBV2 combines with J gene TRBJ1-2; D ambiguous. The receptor's source is a man aged 35-49 years in good health and CMV-seronegative. The material sequenced was PBMCs. The CDR3 DNA sequence: TGTGCCAGCAGTGACCAGGCTGTCCCCAGAAACTATGGCTACACCTTC. Its translation is CASSDQAVPRNYGYTF. The full variable domain, completed using reference TRBV2 and TRBJ1-2, is EPEVTQTPSHQVTQMGQEVILRCVPISNHLYFYWYRQILGQKVEFLVSFYNNEISEKSEIFDDQFSVERPDGSNFTLKIRSTKLEDSAMYFCASSDQAVPRNYGYTFGSGTRLTVV.